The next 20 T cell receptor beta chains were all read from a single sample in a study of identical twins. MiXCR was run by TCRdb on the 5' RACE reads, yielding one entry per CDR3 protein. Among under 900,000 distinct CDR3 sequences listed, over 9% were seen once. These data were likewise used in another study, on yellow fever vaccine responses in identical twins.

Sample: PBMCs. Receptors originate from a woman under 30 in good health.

As DNA, the CDR3 is TGTGCCAGCACCCGGGACAGGGGGCTTCTTGAGACCCAGTACTTC. The encoded protein is CASTRDRGLLETQYF. The chain is built from TRBV6-1 and TRBJ2-5; 12 nucleotides agree with TRBD1. The germline CDR1 and CDR2 sequences are MNHNS and SASEGT. This CDR3 has 15 amino acids. Trimming took 7 bases from V and 5 from J; bases not matched to a gene: 8.

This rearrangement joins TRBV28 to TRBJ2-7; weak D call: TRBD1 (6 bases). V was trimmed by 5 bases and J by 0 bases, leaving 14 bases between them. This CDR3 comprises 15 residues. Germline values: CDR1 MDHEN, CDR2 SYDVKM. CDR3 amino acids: CASSPATGASYEQYF. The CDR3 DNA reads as TGTGCCAGCAGTCCGGCGACAGGAGCCTCCTACGAGCAGTACTTC.

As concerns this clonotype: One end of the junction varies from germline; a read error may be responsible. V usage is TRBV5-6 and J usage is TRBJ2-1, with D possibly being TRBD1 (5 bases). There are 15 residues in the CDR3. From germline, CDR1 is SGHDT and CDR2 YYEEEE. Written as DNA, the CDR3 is TGTGCCAGCAGCTTTCTAAGGAGTGAGTTGGCAGGGTCGCTCTTC. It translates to CASSFLRSELAGSLF.

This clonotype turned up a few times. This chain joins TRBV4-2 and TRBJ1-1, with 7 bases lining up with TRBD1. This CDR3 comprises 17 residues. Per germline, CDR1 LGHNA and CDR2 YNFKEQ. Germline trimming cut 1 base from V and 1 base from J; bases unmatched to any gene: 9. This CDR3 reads CASSQALGQSWNTEAFF. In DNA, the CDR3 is TGTGCCAGCAGCCAAGCCCTGGGACAGTCATGGAACACTGAAGCTTTCTTT.

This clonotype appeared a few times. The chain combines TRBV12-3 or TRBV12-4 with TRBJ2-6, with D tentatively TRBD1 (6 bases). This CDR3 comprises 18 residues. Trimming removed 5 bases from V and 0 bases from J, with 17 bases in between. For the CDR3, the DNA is TGTGCCAGCAGTCCTAGTCCGGACAGACGCTCTGGGGCCAACGTCCTGACTTTC. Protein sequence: CASSPSPDRRSGANVLTF.

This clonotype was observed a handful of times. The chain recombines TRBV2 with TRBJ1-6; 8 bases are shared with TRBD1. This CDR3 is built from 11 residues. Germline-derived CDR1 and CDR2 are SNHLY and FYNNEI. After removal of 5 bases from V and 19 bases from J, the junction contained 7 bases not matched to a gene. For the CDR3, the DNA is TGTGCCAGCAGTCCACAGGGGGTTCCTCACTTT. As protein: CASSPQGVPHF.

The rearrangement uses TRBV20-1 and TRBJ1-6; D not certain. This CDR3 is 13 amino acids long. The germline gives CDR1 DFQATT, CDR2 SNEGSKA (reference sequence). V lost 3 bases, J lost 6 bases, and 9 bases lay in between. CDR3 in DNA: TGCAGTGCTAGGGATGGTTCTAATTCACCCCTCCACTTT. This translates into CSARDGSNSPLHF.

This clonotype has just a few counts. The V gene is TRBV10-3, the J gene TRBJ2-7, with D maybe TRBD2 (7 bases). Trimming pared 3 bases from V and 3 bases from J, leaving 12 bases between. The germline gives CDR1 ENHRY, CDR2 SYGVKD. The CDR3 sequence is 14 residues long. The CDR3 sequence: CAISDGGLLYEQYF. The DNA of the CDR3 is TGTGCCATCAGTGACGGGGGGCTCCTCTACGAGCAGTACTTC.

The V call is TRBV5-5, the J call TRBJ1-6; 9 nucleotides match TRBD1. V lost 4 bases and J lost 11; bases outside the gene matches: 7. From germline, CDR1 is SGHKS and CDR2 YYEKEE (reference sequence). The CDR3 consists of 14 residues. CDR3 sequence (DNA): TGTGCCAGCAGCACCGGGACAGGGATAACACCCCTCCACTTT. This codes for CASSTGTGITPLHF.

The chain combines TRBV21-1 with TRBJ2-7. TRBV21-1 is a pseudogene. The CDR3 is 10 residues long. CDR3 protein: CASPSYEQYF. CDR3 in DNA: TGTGCCAGCCCCTCCTACGAGCAGTACTTC.

The CDR3: CASSIGRDQETQYF. CDR3 sequence (DNA): TGTGCCAGTAGTATAGGAAGGGACCAAGAGACCCAGTACTTC. The V call is TRBV19, the J call TRBJ2-5; unclear D gene. This CDR3 spans 14 amino acids. Trimming pared 1 base from V and 0 bases from J, leaving 6 bases between. Germline V gene data show CDR1 as LNHDA and CDR2 as SQIVND (reference sequence).

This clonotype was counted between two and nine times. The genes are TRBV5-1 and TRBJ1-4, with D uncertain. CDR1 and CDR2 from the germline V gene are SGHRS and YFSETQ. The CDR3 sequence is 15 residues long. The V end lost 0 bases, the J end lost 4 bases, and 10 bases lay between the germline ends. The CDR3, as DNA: TGCGCCAGCAGCTTGGGTTCCCAGAGTAATGAAAAACTGTTTTTT. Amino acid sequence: CASSLGSQSNEKLFF. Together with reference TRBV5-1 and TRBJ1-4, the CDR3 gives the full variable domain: KAGVTQTPRYLIKTRGQQVTLSCSPISGHRSVSWYQQTPGQGLQFLFEYFSETQRNKGNFPGRFSGRQFSNSRSEMNVSTLELGDSALYLCASSLGSQSNEKLFFGSGTQLSVL.

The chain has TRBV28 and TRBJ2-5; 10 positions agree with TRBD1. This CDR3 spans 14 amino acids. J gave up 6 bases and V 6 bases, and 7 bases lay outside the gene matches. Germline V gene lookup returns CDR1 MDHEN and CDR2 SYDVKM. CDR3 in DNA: TGTGCCAGCAGCCTTCGGACAGGGGGAAAGACCCAGTACTTC. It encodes CASSLRTGGKTQYF.

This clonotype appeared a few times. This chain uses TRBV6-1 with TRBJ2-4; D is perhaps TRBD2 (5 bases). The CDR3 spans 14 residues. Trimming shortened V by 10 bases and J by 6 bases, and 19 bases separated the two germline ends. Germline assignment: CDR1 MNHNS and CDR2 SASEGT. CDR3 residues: CATEPAGVRNIQYF. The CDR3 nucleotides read TGTGCCACCGAGCCGGCCGGGGTCAGAAACATTCAGTACTTC.

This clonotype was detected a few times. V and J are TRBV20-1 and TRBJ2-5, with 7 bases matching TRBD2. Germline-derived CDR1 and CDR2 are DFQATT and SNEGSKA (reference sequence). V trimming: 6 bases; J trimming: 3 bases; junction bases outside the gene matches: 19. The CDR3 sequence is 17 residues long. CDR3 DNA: TGCAGTGCCCATGGAGGGCCTCCGGGAGGAAACAAAGAGACCCAGTACTTC. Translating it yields CSAHGGPPGGNKETQYF.

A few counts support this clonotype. The CDR3 coding sequence is TGTGCCAGCAGCCGAAACTATGGCGCTGAAGCTTTCTTT. Protein: CASSRNYGAEAFF. J is TRBJ1-1 and V is TRBV12-3 or TRBV12-4; the D is unclear. The CDR3 has 13 residues. Trimming removed 6 bases at V and 6 bases at J, with 14 bases between.

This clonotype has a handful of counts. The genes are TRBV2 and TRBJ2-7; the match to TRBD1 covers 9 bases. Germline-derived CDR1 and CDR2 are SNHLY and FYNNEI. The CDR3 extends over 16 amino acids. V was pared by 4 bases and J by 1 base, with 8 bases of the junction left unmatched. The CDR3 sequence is CASSAGTGRGSYEQYF. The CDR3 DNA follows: TGTGCCAGCAGTGCCGGGACAGGGAGGGGTTCCTACGAGCAGTACTTC.

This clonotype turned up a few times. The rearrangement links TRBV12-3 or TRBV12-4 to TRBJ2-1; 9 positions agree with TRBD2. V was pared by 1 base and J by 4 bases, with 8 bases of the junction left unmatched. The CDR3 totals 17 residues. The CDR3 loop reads CASSLGMPREGYNEQFF. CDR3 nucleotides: TGTGCCAGCAGTTTAGGAATGCCGCGGGAGGGGTACAATGAGCAGTTCTTC.

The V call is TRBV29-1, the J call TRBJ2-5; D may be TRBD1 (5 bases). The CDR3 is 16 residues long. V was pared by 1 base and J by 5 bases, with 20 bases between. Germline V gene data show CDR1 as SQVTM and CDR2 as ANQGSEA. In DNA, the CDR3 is TGCAGCGTTGAAGCCCTGAAGGGGCCGGGTATGGAGACCCAGTACTTC. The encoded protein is CSVEALKGPGMETQYF.

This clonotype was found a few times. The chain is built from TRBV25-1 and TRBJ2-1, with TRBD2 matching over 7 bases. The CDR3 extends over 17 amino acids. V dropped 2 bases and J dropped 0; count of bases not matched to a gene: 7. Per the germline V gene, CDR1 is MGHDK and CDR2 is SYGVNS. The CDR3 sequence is CASSEGSSGSSYNEQFF. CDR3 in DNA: TGTGCCAGCAGTGAAGGGTCTAGCGGCAGCTCCTACAATGAGCAGTTCTTC.